These T cell receptor beta chains were read from a single sample in a study of shared clonotypes between healthy human individuals. Using immunoSEQ multiplex PCR, the repertoire was profiled, and TCRdb retains in-frame clones only, with some absent. The sample records 700,000 to 950,000 clones, 96% being singletons. The source material was naive CD8+ T cells sorted from blood. These receptors all come from a man aged 25 to 45 in good health. The CDR3 runs from the conserved cysteine through the conserved F or W. The order of the fields is D gene, V gene, J gene, clone size, CDR3 DNA, CDR3 protein. A D gene is named only where the DNA matches it firmly. The size field is filled for only some rows; it gives once, few, many or a size class.

D gene: .
V gene: TRBV28
J gene: TRBJ1-5
clone size: .
CDR3 DNA: TGTGCCAGCCACGGGGTAGGGATCCTCATCGATCAGCCCCAGCATTTT
CDR3 protein: CASHGVGILIDQPQHF

D gene: TRBD1
V gene: TRBV10-3
J gene: TRBJ2-4
clone size: .
CDR3 DNA: TGTGCCACCAGGGGGGCCAAAAACATTCAGTACTTC
CDR3 protein: CATRGAKNIQYF

D gene: TRBD1
V gene: TRBV28
J gene: TRBJ1-5
clone size: .
CDR3 DNA: TGTGCCAGCAGTTTATTTCCAGGGGGCTCGAATCAGCCCCAGCATTTT
CDR3 protein: CASSLFPGGSNQPQHF

D gene: .
V gene: TRBV10-1
J gene: TRBJ1-1
clone size: .
CDR3 DNA: TGCGCCAGCAGTGAGTCGAGGCAGGCGAACACTGAAGCTTTCTTT
CDR3 protein: CASSESRQANTEAFF

D gene: .
V gene: TRBV7-9
J gene: TRBJ2-5
clone size: .
CDR3 DNA: TGTGCCAGCAGCTTCGACAGCCAAGAGACCCAGTACTTC
CDR3 protein: CASSFDSQETQYF

D gene: .
V gene: TRBV5-1
J gene: TRBJ2-1
clone size: .
CDR3 DNA: TGCGCCAGCAGCTTAAGGGAACTTGGGAGCTCCTACAATGAGCAGTTCTTC
CDR3 protein: CASSLRELGSSYNEQFF

D gene: .
V gene: TRBV5-6
J gene: TRBJ2-7
clone size: .
CDR3 DNA: TGTGCCAGCAGCTTGGTCCCACTCGGGGAGCAGTACTTC
CDR3 protein: CASSLVPLGEQYF

D gene: .
V gene: TRBV4-1
J gene: TRBJ2-1
clone size: .
CDR3 DNA: TGCGCCAGCAGCCAAGCAACTACTTCCCTCAACAATGAGCAGTTCTTC
CDR3 protein: CASSQATTSLNNEQFF

D gene: TRBD2
V gene: TRBV7-9
J gene: TRBJ2-1
clone size: .
CDR3 DNA: TGTGCCAGCAGCCCCGCGGCTAGCGGGAGCTATGAGCAGTTCTTC
CDR3 protein: CASSPAASGSYEQFF

D gene: .
V gene: TRBV19
J gene: TRBJ1-1
clone size: .
CDR3 DNA: TGTGCCAGTAGTATTTGGAACACTGAAGCTTTCTTT
CDR3 protein: CASSIWNTEAFF

D gene: TRBD2
V gene: TRBV15
J gene: TRBJ2-7
clone size: .
CDR3 DNA: TGTGCCACCAGCAGAGATCGGAGGGCGGGAGGGCTCCACGAGCAGTACTTC
CDR3 protein: CATSRDRRAGGLHEQYF

D gene: .
V gene: TRBV7-9
J gene: TRBJ2-5
clone size: .
CDR3 DNA: TGTGCCAGCAGCTTAGTGGACGGCCAAGAGACCCAGTACTTC
CDR3 protein: CASSLVDGQETQYF

D gene: .
V gene: TRBV6-1
J gene: TRBJ1-1
clone size: .
CDR3 DNA: TGTGCCAGCAGTCCCGTGGGCACTGAAGCTTTCTTT
CDR3 protein: CASSPVGTEAFF

D gene: .
V gene: TRBV27
J gene: TRBJ2-5
clone size: .
CDR3 DNA: TGTGCCAGCAGTTTACCAAAGTGGGCCCAGTACTTC
CDR3 protein: CASSLPKWAQYF

D gene: .
V gene: TRBV5-1
J gene: TRBJ2-7
clone size: .
CDR3 DNA: TGCGCCAGCAGCTTACCCCCCTCGAGGGGGGAGACCTACGAGCAGTACTTC
CDR3 protein: CASSLPPSRGETYEQYF

D gene: .
V gene: TRBV9
J gene: TRBJ2-7
clone size: .
CDR3 DNA: TGTGCCAGCAGCGTAGACGGAAGCGTAGGCTACGAGCAGTACTTC
CDR3 protein: CASSVDGSVGYEQYF

D gene: TRBD2
V gene: TRBV11-2
J gene: TRBJ2-7
clone size: .
CDR3 DNA: TGTGCCAGCACCCCATCCCCCGGACTAGCGGGATCCTACGAGCAGTACTTC
CDR3 protein: CASTPSPGLAGSYEQYF

D gene: .
V gene: TRBV2
J gene: TRBJ2-1
clone size: .
CDR3 DNA: TGTGCCAGCGAAACCGGGACTTTCGATGAGCAGTTCTTC
CDR3 protein: CASETGTFDEQFF

D gene: .
V gene: TRBV19
J gene: TRBJ2-1
clone size: .
CDR3 DNA: TGTGCCAGTAGTCCCGACCGAGGGCCCTCCTACAATGAGCAGTTCTTC
CDR3 protein: CASSPDRGPSYNEQFF

D gene: .
V gene: TRBV27
J gene: TRBJ2-7
clone size: .
CDR3 DNA: TGTGCCAGCAGTTTCGGGGGCGAGGAGTACTTC
CDR3 protein: CASSFGGEEYF

D gene: .
V gene: TRBV11-2
J gene: TRBJ2-3
clone size: .
CDR3 DNA: TGTGCCAGCAGCTTATACAGCACAGATACGCAGTATTTT
CDR3 protein: CASSLYSTDTQYF

D gene: .
V gene: TRBV28
J gene: TRBJ2-7
clone size: .
CDR3 DNA: TGTGCCAGCAGTTTTTCAGGGACGGACGAGCAGTACTTC
CDR3 protein: CASSFSGTDEQYF

D gene: .
V gene: TRBV14
J gene: TRBJ2-1
clone size: .
CDR3 DNA: TGTGCCAGCAGCCAAGGCCCGAGCTCCTACAATGAGCAGTTCTTC
CDR3 protein: CASSQGPSSYNEQFF

D gene: .
V gene: TRBV11-3
J gene: TRBJ2-7
clone size: .
CDR3 DNA: TGTGCCAGCAGCTTAGATCCCAGGGGCGAGCAGTACTTC
CDR3 protein: CASSLDPRGEQYF

D gene: .
V gene: TRBV6-5
J gene: TRBJ2-6
clone size: once
CDR3 DNA: TGTGCCAGCAGTTACTATTCTGGGGCCAACGTCCTGACTTTC
CDR3 protein: CASSYYSGANVLTF

D gene: .
V gene: TRBV10-3
J gene: TRBJ2-5
clone size: .
CDR3 DNA: TGTGCCATCAGTGAGATTGGCAAGTACCAAGAGACCCAGTACTTC
CDR3 protein: CAISEIGKYQETQYF

D gene: TRBD1
V gene: TRBV2
J gene: TRBJ1-2
clone size: .
CDR3 DNA: TGTGCCAGCAGGGACAGGGTGGGATATGGCTACACCTTC
CDR3 protein: CASRDRVGYGYTF